Each of the 26 T cell receptor beta chains below was sequenced from the same sample in a study of blood T cell repertoires in COVID-19. Assay used: immunoSEQ multiplex PCR; TCRdb lists only in-frame clones, some missing. The sample carries over 250,000 clones, roughly 86% recorded once. The sample was PBMCs or T cells enriched from blood (not recorded which). All receptors come from an older woman who had recovered from COVID-19.

The chain joins TRBV28 to TRBJ1-1; D not certain. V was clipped by 5 bases and J by 1 base, with 11 bases between them. Germline assignment: CDR1 MDHEN and CDR2 SYDVKM. The length of the CDR3 is 14 residues. The CDR3 loop is CASSVGQSNTEAFF. CDR3 coding DNA: TGTGCCAGCAGTGTGGGCCAATCGAACACTGAAGCTTTCTTT.

The chain carries TRBV12-3 or TRBV12-4 and TRBJ1-1; maybe TRBD1 (6 bases). The CDR3 loop spans 12 amino acids. The V end was cut by 4 bases, the J end by 7 bases, with 10 bases between. The CDR3 DNA sequence: TGTGCCAGCAGTTCTGGGGGCTATGAAGCTTTCTTT. Translating it yields CASSSGGYEAFF.

The V and J genes are TRBV27 and TRBJ1-2, with 8 bases identical to TRBD1. CDR1 is MNHEY, CDR2 SMNVEV, per germline (reference sequence). V lost 4 bases to trimming and J lost 5 bases; unmatched junction nucleotides: 3. This CDR3 is built from 13 residues. The CDR3 bases are TGTGCCAGCAGTTCGACAGGGGCATATGGCTACACCTTC. Its protein product is CASSSTGAYGYTF.

The V and J genes are TRBV30 and TRBJ2-3, with 8 bases lining up with TRBD1. CDR3 length: 15 amino acids. Per the germline V gene, CDR1 is GTSNPN and CDR2 is SVGIG (reference sequence). The J segment lost 2 bases and the V segment lost 2 bases, leaving 6 bases of the junction unmatched. The CDR3 loop is CAWSRTGTSTDTQYF. The CDR3 DNA reads as TGTGCCTGGAGTAGGACAGGGACTTCCACAGATACGCAGTATTTT.

This chain links TRBV5-1 with TRBJ2-1; 7 bases agree with TRBD2. From germline, CDR1 is SGHRS and CDR2 YFSETQ. J was trimmed by 9 bases and V by 4 bases; bases with no gene match: 10. CDR3 length: 14 residues. The CDR3 here is CASSRKGLDVEQFF. The CDR3 coding sequence is TGCGCCAGCAGCCGGAAAGGACTAGACGTTGAGCAGTTCTTC.

The rearrangement uses TRBV28 and TRBJ1-5; D is uncertain. In germline, CDR1 is MDHEN, CDR2 SYDVKM. The CDR3 contains 15 residues. V was trimmed by 4 bases and J by 2 bases, leaving 12 bases between them. CDR3 in DNA: TGTGCCAGCAGTTCACGCCAAACAGGCAATCAGCCCCAGCATTTT. This codes for CASSSRQTGNQPQHF.

This clone came up a few times. The chain recombines TRBV24-1 with TRBJ1-5, with 7 nucleotides matching TRBD1. Germline values: CDR1 KGHDR, CDR2 SFDVKD. V trimming: 3 bases; J trimming: 2 bases; junction bases outside the gene matches: 6. CDR3 length: 16 residues. This CDR3 is CATSDDTGTGNQPQHF. DNA of the CDR3: TGTGCCACCAGTGATGACACCGGGACAGGCAATCAGCCCCAGCATTTT.

The chain combines TRBV7-2 with TRBJ2-5; 9 bases are shared with TRBD2. The CDR3 is 13 amino acids. Germline V gives CDR1 SGHTA, CDR2 FQGNSA. Trimming cost V 5 bases and J 5 bases; bases outside gene matches: 3. The DNA for the CDR3 is TGTGCCAGCAGCCTTAGCGGGGGTGAGACCCAGTACTTC. Translation: CASSLSGGETQYF.

This chain joins TRBV27 and TRBJ1-2, with a possible D match to TRBD1 (6 bases). Germline V gene data show CDR1 as MNHEY and CDR2 as SMNVEV (reference sequence). V dropped 5 bases and J dropped 8 bases, with 15 bases sitting between them. The CDR3 covers 13 residues. As DNA, the CDR3 is TGTGCCAGCAGTCGCCCACAGGGCTACGGCTACACCTTC. Translated: CASSRPQGYGYTF.

The gene calls are TRBV5-1 and TRBJ1-4, with D perhaps matching TRBD1 (6 bases). Trimming stripped 1 base from V and 8 bases from J, with 12 bases between. This CDR3 spans 14 amino acids. Germline CDR1 SGHRS, CDR2 YFSETQ. The CDR3 loop is CASSLPGEGEKLFF. The CDR3 DNA reads as TGCGCCAGCAGCTTGCCAGGGGAAGGGGAAAAACTGTTTTTT.

The V call is TRBV5-1, the J call TRBJ1-4, with D possibly TRBD1 on 6 matching bases. Germline V lookup: CDR1 SGHRS, CDR2 YFSETQ. The CDR3 is 15 amino acids. The V and J ends lost 5 bases and 5 bases respectively, with 16 bases between them. The CDR3: CASRRNTGTNEKLFF. CDR3 nucleotide sequence: TGCGCCAGCAGGCGAAATACAGGGACCAATGAAAAACTGTTTTTT.

The chain couples TRBV7-9 to TRBJ1-4; 8 bases are shared with TRBD1. Germline lookup yields CDR1 SEHNR and CDR2 FQNEAQ (reference sequence). After removal of 5 bases from V and 7 bases from J, the junction contained 9 bases not matched to a gene. The CDR3 totals 15 residues. The CDR3 reads CASSQPGQGVEKLFF. CDR3 nucleotide sequence: TGTGCCAGCAGCCAACCTGGACAGGGCGTTGAAAAACTGTTTTTT.

The chain employs TRBV18 and TRBJ1-2; possible D gene TRBD1, 6 bases. The length of the CDR3 is 14 residues. The V end was cut by 3 bases, the J end by 4 bases, with 12 bases between. The germline V gene has CDR1 KGHSH and CDR2 LQKENI. The CDR3 coding sequence is TGTGCCAGCTCACCTGAGACAGGACTCTATGGCTACACCTTC. This encodes CASSPETGLYGYTF.

J is TRBJ1-1 and V is TRBV10-3; 8 bases are shared with TRBD1. V gave up 10 bases and J gave up 10 bases; unmatched junction bases: 14. Germline CDR1 and CDR2: ENHRY and SYGVKD. The CDR3 totals 13 residues. This CDR3 reads CATLGGRGLAAFF. The CDR3 DNA sequence: TGTGCCACCCTGGGTGGCAGGGGGCTGGCAGCTTTCTTT.

The chain joins TRBV21-1 to TRBJ1-1. TRBV21-1 is recorded as a pseudogene. This CDR3 has 14 amino acids. CDR3 sequence: CASSNVRGVEEAFF. The CDR3 bases are TGTGCCAGCAGCAATGTTCGGGGGGTGGAAGAAGCTTTCTTT.

This clone was counted between two and nine times. This sequence joins TRBV11-3 and TRBJ1-1; a weak D match, TRBD1 (5 bases). CDR3 size: 18 residues. V was shortened by 2 bases and J by 3 bases, with 22 bases between the two germline ends. From germline, CDR1 is SGHNT and CDR2 YENEEA. This chain's CDR3 is CASSLFKVSGTQHTEAFF. For the CDR3, the DNA is TGTGCCAGCAGCTTATTTAAGGTGTCAGGGACTCAGCACACTGAAGCTTTCTTT.

V is TRBV6-1 and J is TRBJ1-1, with 10 bases lining up with TRBD1. Germline CDR1 reads MNHNS; CDR2 reads SASEGT. The CDR3 length is 14 residues. V lost 6 bases and J lost 5; bases outside the gene matches: 6. The CDR3 coding sequence is TGTGCCAGCAGCGGAGACAGGGGGCGGACTGAAGCTTTCTTT. Its translation: CASSGDRGRTEAFF.

This chain joins TRBV30 and TRBJ2-4; weak D call: TRBD2 (7 bases). Germline lookup yields CDR1 GTSNPN and CDR2 SVGIG (reference sequence). This CDR3 comprises 14 residues. Deletions cut 2 bases from V and 7 bases from J, with 15 bases between. In DNA form, the CDR3 reads TGTGCCTGGAGTAGGTGGCGGGGGCCCAACATTCAGTACTTC. Amino acids: CAWSRWRGPNIQYF.

The CDR3 loop reads CASRDQGNTGELFF. The DNA for the CDR3 is TGCGCCAGCAGGGATCAGGGCAACACCGGGGAGCTGTTTTTT. The gene calls are TRBV5-1 and TRBJ2-2, with D tentatively TRBD1 (5 bases). V gave up 5 bases and J gave up 2 bases, with 10 bases separating them. From germline, CDR1 is SGHRS and CDR2 YFSETQ. There are 14 residues in the CDR3.

The rearrangement links TRBV29-1 to TRBJ2-3; D is ambiguous. The V gene lost 6 bases and the J gene lost 1 base, with 11 bases spanning the gap. In germline, CDR1 is SQVTM, CDR2 ANQGSEA. The CDR3 has 13 residues. The CDR3 bases are TGCAGCGTGAAGGTCAGCGGCACAGATACGCAGTATTTT. Protein sequence: CSVKVSGTDTQYF.

This clone came up once. The chain uses TRBV28 and TRBJ2-7; 8 nucleotides align to TRBD2. With V trimmed by 8 bases and J by 3 bases, 6 bases remained unmatched. From germline, CDR1 is MDHEN and CDR2 SYDVKM. CDR3 length equals 13 residues. DNA of the CDR3: TGTGCCAGCTTACGCGGGGGGAGCTACGAGCAGTACTTC. It translates to CASLRGGSYEQYF. Based on the CDR3 plus reference TRBV28 and TRBJ2-7, the full variable domain is DVKVTQSSRYLVKRTGEKVFLECVQDMDHENMFWYRQDPGLGLRLIYFSYDVKMKEKGDIPEGYSVSREKKERFSLILESASTNQTSMYLCASLRGGSYEQYFGPGTRLTVT.

V usage is TRBV7-9 and J usage is TRBJ2-3; D is possibly TRBD1 (6 bases). This CDR3 has 17 amino acids. Germline V CDR1 and CDR2: SEHNR, FQNEAQ (reference sequence). Between the trimmed V and J ends, which lost 5 bases and 3 bases, there was a span of 21 bases. The CDR3 nucleotides read TGTGCCAGCAGCCTCGAGGCGGGCCACACAGGGACAGATACGCAGTATTTT. Translating it yields CASSLEAGHTGTDTQYF.

The rearrangement links TRBV12-3 or TRBV12-4 to TRBJ1-1; D is undetermined. The CDR3 spans 12 residues. V was shortened by 2 bases and J by 7 bases, with 8 bases between the two germline ends. CDR3 bases: TGTGCCAGCAGTTTAATCCACAGTGAAGCTTTCTTT. Encoded protein: CASSLIHSEAFF.

J is TRBJ2-1 and V is TRBV5-4, with TRBD2 matching over 10 bases. CDR3 size: 15 residues. CDR1 SGHNT and CDR2 YYREEE come from the germline V gene (reference sequence). The J segment lost 5 bases and the V segment lost 5 bases, leaving 7 bases of the junction unmatched. The CDR3 nucleotides are TGTGCCAGCAGTTATCCGGGACTAGCGAACAATGAGCAGTTCTTC. Protein sequence: CASSYPGLANNEQFF.

The chain uses TRBV28 and TRBJ1-2; 8 nucleotides agree with TRBD1. Germline assignment: CDR1 MDHEN and CDR2 SYDVKM. The ends lost 5 bases at V and 0 bases at J; junction bases unmatched: 2. The CDR3 has 14 amino acids. CDR3 coding DNA: TGTGCCAGCAGTGGACAGGGCCCTAACTATGGCTACACCTTC. This sequence encodes CASSGQGPNYGYTF.

The CDR3 is CASSPAQFGGYTF. As DNA, the CDR3 is TGTGCCAGCAGCCCCGCCCAATTCGGGGGCTACACCTTC. The J gene is TRBJ1-2, the V gene TRBV4-2; no clear D gene. CDR3 length equals 13 residues. V dropped 4 bases and J dropped 8 bases, with 14 bases sitting between them. The germline V gene encodes CDR1 LGHNA and CDR2 YNFKEQ.